Listed below are T cell receptor beta chains from one sample, sequenced in a study of blood T cell repertoires in COVID-19. Here immunoSEQ multiplex PCR was the method, and the copy in TCRdb shows in-frame clones only, minus some. Of around 60,000 clones in the sample, roughly 88% were seen once. The sample was peripheral blood. The source of these receptors is a woman aged 55-70 years with acute or convalescent COVID-19. Each CDR3 is given with its conserved first and last residue. The order of the fields is J gene, V gene, CDR3 protein.

>TRBJ2-4|TRBV27
CASSSGIAKNIQYF
>TRBJ2-7|TRBV2
CASILGGPYEQYF
>TRBJ2-2|TRBV5-1
CASSQRTLGTGELFF
>TRBJ1-2|TRBV7-9
CASSMAGGQNYGYTF
>TRBJ1-1|TRBV19
CASMTRGNTEAFF
>TRBJ1-1|TRBV6-5
CASRETAEAFF
>TRBJ1-1|TRBV7-9
CASSLAFVIEAFF
>TRBJ1-1|TRBV6-5
CASMWTVTEAFF
>TRBJ2-7|TRBV6-4
CASRLEQGPYEQYF
>TRBJ2-3|TRBV10-2
CASSESSGGIRTDTQYF
>TRBJ1-2|TRBV19
CASSPRTGGDGYTF
>TRBJ1-4|TRBV18
CASSLQGWNEKLFF
>TRBJ2-2|TRBV24-1
CATSDHRGLTGELFF
>TRBJ2-1|TRBV20-1
CSASTWASGSDEQFF
>TRBJ2-7|TRBV7-2
CASSLAIGAYEQYF
>TRBJ1-1|TRBV5-1
CASFRDREANEAFF
>TRBJ2-1|TRBV6-5
CASSRGSYNEQFF
>TRBJ1-1|TRBV30
CAWSAGGPANNEAFF
>TRBJ1-2|TRBV6-5
CASRSRDRGTGYTF
>TRBJ1-5|TRBV19
CASSITGINQPQHF
>TRBJ2-7|TRBV2
CASSERQGVTYEQYF
>TRBJ2-7|TRBV11-2
CASSPDRVAEQYF
>TRBJ1-3|TRBV30
CAWTYPRGGNTIYF
>TRBJ1-2|TRBV6-6
CASSSRQGLYGYTF
>TRBJ1-1|TRBV29-1
CSVRPRGNTEAFF
>TRBJ1-4|TRBV4-2
CASSPPQGVGNEKLFF
>TRBJ1-3|TRBV7-9
CASSPSGGGNTIYF
>TRBJ2-5|TRBV7-6
CASSETTSGGWETQYF
>TRBJ1-6|TRBV11-2
CASSTRTGGYNSPLHF
>TRBJ2-1|TRBV6-5
CASSYSGLSEQFF
>TRBJ1-1|TRBV10-3
CAISESAGGRTGEAFF
>TRBJ1-5|TRBV5-4
CASSQDRARNQPQHF
>TRBJ1-2|TRBV19
CASSPPGGLYGYTF
>TRBJ1-4|TRBV9
CASSVGTGGTWPNEKLFF
>TRBJ1-5|TRBV7-9
CASSLSGNQPQHF
>TRBJ2-7|TRBV29-1
CSVDSATGVFSEQYF
>TRBJ1-2|TRBV30
CAWSATGTLGYGYTF
>TRBJ2-3|TRBV5-1
CASSFGNSGGRGTDTQYF
>TRBJ2-7|TRBV6-5
CASSYYGTSLDEQYF
>TRBJ2-1|TRBV7-2
CASSTETQGPDNEQFF
>TRBJ2-5|TRBV3-1/TRBV3-2
CASSRFPAPGQGGETQYF
>TRBJ2-1|TRBV1
CTSSQEVTSGGSYNEQFF
>TRBJ1-3|TRBV4-1
CASSQEGQLAGNTIYF
>TRBJ1-2|TRBV6-5
CASRIPGDYGYTF
>TRBJ1-1|TRBV3-1/TRBV3-2
CASSQDRVFTEAFF
>TRBJ2-4|TRBV9
CASSVGGAGGDIQYF
>TRBJ2-1|TRBV29-1
CSVPDRSSYNEQFF
>TRBJ1-2|TRBV24-1
CATSDSSSGYTF
>TRBJ2-2|TRBV10-3
CAIRGSNTGELFF
>TRBJ1-3|TRBV5-4
CASSLESGAGNTIYF
>TRBJ2-7|TRBV10-2
CASREANRDRGSYEQYF
>TRBJ2-3|TRBV19
CASSRGDRDTDTQYF
>TRBJ2-5|TRBV11-2
CASSLYTGTGIETQYF
>TRBJ2-3|TRBV10-1
CASSESGGLSTDTQYF
>TRBJ2-5|TRBV6-2/TRBV6-3
CASSTGTGDRTQYF
>TRBJ1-2|TRBV6-5
CASSYSAGNYGYTF
>TRBJ1-1|TRBV6-5
CASSYGQGRTEAFF
>TRBJ1-1|TRBV19
CASSLGQGNTEAFF